A selection of T cell receptor beta chains follows, all from one sample in a study of shared clonotypes between healthy human individuals. Produced via immunoSEQ multiplex PCR; TCRdb's table is partial and in-frame only. The sample has roughly 700,000 clones, about 90% seen once; the top ten hold approximately 35%. The sample comprised memory CD8+ T cells from PBMCs. Every receptor here comes from a young man in good health. Some clones in this sample may be carry-over from other donors' samples. CDR3s leave out the opening cysteine and the closing phenylalanine or tryptophan. D genes are given only for firm matches. The size entry is marked missing in some rows and otherwise reads once, few, many or a size class.

size | J | D | V | CDR3
. | TRBJ2-2 | . | TRBV5-6 | ASSLAFANTGELF
. | TRBJ2-7 | . | TRBV7-8 | ASSLGGGSYEQY
. | TRBJ1-2 | . | TRBV29-1 | SVERQGAYGYT
. | TRBJ2-7 | TRBD1 | TRBV7-9 | ASSFGQGQSSYEQY
. | TRBJ2-1 | . | TRBV5-1 | ASSLESPGNEQF
. | TRBJ1-5 | . | TRBV15 | ATQGRVNQPQH
. | TRBJ2-1 | TRBD2 | TRBV7-9 | ASRLTGTSGEYNEQF
. | TRBJ2-7 | TRBD1 | TRBV7-7 | ASRDRTGEQY
. | TRBJ1-3 | TRBD1 | TRBV5-1 | ASSLNTGGSRGNTIY
. | TRBJ2-7 | . | TRBV25-1 | ASGGYEQY
. | TRBJ2-3 | . | TRBV7-9 | ASSGLLTDTQY
. | TRBJ1-2 | . | TRBV10-3 | AIGGGAENYGYT
. | TRBJ2-1 | . | TRBV7-9 | ASSSVHNEQF
. | TRBJ2-3 | . | TRBV9 | ASSEGTDTQY
. | TRBJ1-3 | TRBD1 | TRBV2 | ASRAGTGGGNTIY
. | TRBJ2-2 | TRBD1 | TRBV28 | ATRGQGNTGELF
. | TRBJ2-7 | . | TRBV5-4 | ASSPGSVVDEQY
. | TRBJ1-4 | TRBD1 | TRBV6-5 | ASREDRVNEKLF
once | TRBJ2-1 | . | TRBV4-1 | ASSPGAGHDPYNEQF
. | TRBJ1-1 | . | TRBV6-4 | ASEPLSDNTEAF
. | TRBJ2-3 | TRBD2 | TRBV6-4 | ASSAGREKNMEGDTQY
few | TRBJ1-1 | TRBD1 | TRBV5-4 | ASSLGQGGITEAF
. | TRBJ2-7 | TRBD2 | TRBV2 | ASSERFRGGTYEQY
. | TRBJ2-3 | . | TRBV10-3 | ANRFATSDTQY
. | TRBJ1-4 | . | TRBV14 | ASSQEGLPGEKLF
. | TRBJ2-5 | TRBD2 | TRBV10-1 | ASSHIPGTSGTILKTQY
. | TRBJ2-7 | TRBD2 | TRBV19 | ASSPTRGGSDEQY
. | TRBJ1-1 | . | TRBV5-1 | ASSLSVYTEAF